One TCR beta chain is described in this entry. The sample originates from a study of brain metastases from non-small cell lung cancer. Libraries were prepared by immunoSEQ multiplex PCR; TCRdb keeps only in-frame clonotypes and omits some of them. The sample includes roughly 2,000 clones, 85% seen only once; the top ten take approximately 11%. Germline trimming cut 3 bases from V and 1 base from J; bases unmatched to any gene: 6. CDR3 length equals 15 residues. Germline CDR1 reads SGHRS; CDR2 reads YFSETQ. This TCR derives from a donor aged 40 or older with non-small cell lung cancer. The sequenced material came from tumor-adjacent normal tissue. This chain joins TRBV5-1 and TRBJ1-1; 7 bases map to TRBD1. The CDR3 protein is CASSYAGTANTEAFF. Written as DNA, the CDR3 is TGCGCCAGCAGCTACGCCGGGACAGCGAACACTGAAGCTTTCTTT.